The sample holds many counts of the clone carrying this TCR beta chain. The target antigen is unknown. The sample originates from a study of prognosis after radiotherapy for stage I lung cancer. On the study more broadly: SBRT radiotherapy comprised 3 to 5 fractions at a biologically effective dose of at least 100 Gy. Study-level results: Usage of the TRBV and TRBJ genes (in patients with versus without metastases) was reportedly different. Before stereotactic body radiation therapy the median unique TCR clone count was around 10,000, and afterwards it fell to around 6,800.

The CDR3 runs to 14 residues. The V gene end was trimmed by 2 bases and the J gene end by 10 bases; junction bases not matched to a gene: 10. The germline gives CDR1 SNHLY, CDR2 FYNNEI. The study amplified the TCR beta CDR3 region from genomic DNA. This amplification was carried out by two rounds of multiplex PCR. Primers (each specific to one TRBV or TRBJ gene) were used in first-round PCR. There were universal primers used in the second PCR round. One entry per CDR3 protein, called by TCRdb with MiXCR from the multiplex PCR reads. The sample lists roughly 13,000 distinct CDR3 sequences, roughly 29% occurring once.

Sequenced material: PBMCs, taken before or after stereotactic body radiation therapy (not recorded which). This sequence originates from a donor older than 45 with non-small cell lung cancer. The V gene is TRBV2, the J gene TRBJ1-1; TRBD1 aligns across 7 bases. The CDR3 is CASSENRAGGRAFF. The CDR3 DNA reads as TGTGCCAGCAGTGAAAATAGGGCAGGGGGAAGAGCTTTCTTT.